This TCR beta chain was observed in a study of OX40 agonist ivuxolimab in advanced cancers. Study summary: Intravenous ivuxolimab was administered to patients every 2 weeks at 0.01 to 10 mg/kg. Patients undergoing dose escalation presented with hepatocellular carcinoma, melanoma, renal cell or head and neck cancer.

Clones were read by immunoSEQ multiplex PCR, and TCRdb kept only the in-frame ones, dropping some. This sample has some 64,000 clones, with roughly nine tenths found just once. The CDR3 consists of 16 residues. Germline lookup yields CDR1 MNHEY and CDR2 SVGAGI. Trimming stripped 2 bases from V and 8 bases from J, with 21 bases between. At cycle 4 day 1, cycle 7 day 1, and baseline, blood was sampled. The input for sequencing was CD4+ or CD8+ T cells sorted from blood, taken in a trial of the OX40 agonist ivuxolimab. The chain combines TRBV6-5 with TRBJ1-2, with D possibly being TRBD1 (5 bases). This receptor was obtained from an adult with an advanced solid tumor such as melanoma, head and neck, liver or kidney cancer. CDR3 amino acids: CASSYTGHVLSGGYTF. The CDR3 nucleotides read TGTGCCAGCAGTTACACAGGACACGTCCTCTCGGGCGGCTACACCTTC.